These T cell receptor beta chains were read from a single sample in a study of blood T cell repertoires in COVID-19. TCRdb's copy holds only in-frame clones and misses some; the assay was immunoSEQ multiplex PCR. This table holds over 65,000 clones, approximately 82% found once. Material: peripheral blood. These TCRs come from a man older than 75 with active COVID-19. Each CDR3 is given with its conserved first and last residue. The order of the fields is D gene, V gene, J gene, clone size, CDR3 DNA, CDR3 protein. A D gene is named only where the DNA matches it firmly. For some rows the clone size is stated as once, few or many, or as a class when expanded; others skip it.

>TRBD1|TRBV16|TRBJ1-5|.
TGTGCCAGCAGCCAAGGACAGGGCAATCAGCCCCAGCATTTT
CASSQGQGNQPQHF
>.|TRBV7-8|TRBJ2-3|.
TGTGCCAGCACCCCGGTGGCAGATACGCAGTATTTT
CASTPVADTQYF
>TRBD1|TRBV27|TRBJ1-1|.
TGTGCCAGCAAATCCCAGGGGGCCGGGAACACTGAAGCTTTCTTT
CASKSQGAGNTEAFF
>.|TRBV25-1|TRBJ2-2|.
TGTGCCAGCAGTGTTAAGGTCGGAGGAACCGGGGAGCTGTTTTTT
CASSVKVGGTGELFF
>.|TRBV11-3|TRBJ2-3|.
TGTGCCAGCAGTCCTTCGGTTGGTACGCAGTATTTT
CASSPSVGTQYF
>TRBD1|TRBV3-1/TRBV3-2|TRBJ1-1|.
TGTGCCAGCAGCCGCTCCGGGACAGGGATTGGGGCTTTCTTT
CASSRSGTGIGAFF
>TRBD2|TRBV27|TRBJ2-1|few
TGTGCCAGCAGGGGGACTAGCGGGATCGGTGAGCAGTTCTTC
CASRGTSGIGEQFF
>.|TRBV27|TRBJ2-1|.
TGTGCCAGCACCTTTGACTCGAGCTCCTACAATGAGCAGTTCTTC
CASTFDSSSYNEQFF
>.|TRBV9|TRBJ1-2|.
TGTGCCAGCAGCGTAGCGTCACCCGAAGTAGCTAACTATGGCTACACCTTC
CASSVASPEVANYGYTF
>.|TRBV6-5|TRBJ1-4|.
TGTGCCAGCATGGGACTGATAGATGAAAAACTGTTTTTT
CASMGLIDEKLFF
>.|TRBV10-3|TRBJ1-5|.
TGTGCCATCAGTGAGGCGGCAGGGGTCGGCAATCAGCCCCAGCATTTT
CAISEAAGVGNQPQHF
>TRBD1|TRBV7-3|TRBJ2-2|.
TGTGCCAGCAGCCCCAGACCGGGACAGGGGGTCGGGGAGCTGTTTTTT
CASSPRPGQGVGELFF
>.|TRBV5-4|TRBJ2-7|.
TGTGCCAGCAGCTTACTCGGACAGCCCTCCTACGAGCAGTACTTC
CASSLLGQPSYEQYF
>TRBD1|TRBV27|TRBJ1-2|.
TGTGCCAGCAGTTACAAGGGGGCAGGGAACTATGGCTACACCTTC
CASSYKGAGNYGYTF
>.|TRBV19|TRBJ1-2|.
TGTGCCAGTAGTATAGTAGGGGCAACGGACTATGGCTACACCTTC
CASSIVGATDYGYTF
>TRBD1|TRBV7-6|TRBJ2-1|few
TGTGCCAGCAGCGGCAGGGGGAGAGAGAGCTCCTACAATGAGCAGTTCTTC
CASSGRGRESSYNEQFF
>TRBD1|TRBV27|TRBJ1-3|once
TGTGCCAGCAGGAGGGACAGTCATGACACCATATATTTT
CASRRDSHDTIYF
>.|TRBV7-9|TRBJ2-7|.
TGTGCCAGCAGCTCCTACTACGAGCAGTACTTC
CASSSYYEQYF
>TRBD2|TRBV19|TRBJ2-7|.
TGTGCCAGTAGTACCGCGGGAGGACGGTCGGCAGTGTCCTACGAGCAGTACTTC
CASSTAGGRSAVSYEQYF
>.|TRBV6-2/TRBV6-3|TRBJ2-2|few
TGTGCCAGCAGTTCAGGGGACCTCACCGGGGAGCTGTTTTTT
CASSSGDLTGELFF
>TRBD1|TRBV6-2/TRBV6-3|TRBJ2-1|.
TGTGCCAGCAGTCCGACAGGGGGATCGTTCAATGAGCAGTTCTTC
CASSPTGGSFNEQFF
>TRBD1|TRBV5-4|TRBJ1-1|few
TGTGCCAGCAGCTCGGACAGGGGACCGATAGCTTTCTTT
CASSSDRGPIAFF
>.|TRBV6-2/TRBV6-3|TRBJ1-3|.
TGTGCCAGCAGTTCCACGGACTTGGCTGGAAACACCATATATTTT
CASSSTDLAGNTIYF
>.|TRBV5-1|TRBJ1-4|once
TGCGCCAGCAGCTTGGCCGCAACTAATGAAAAACTGTTTTTT
CASSLAATNEKLFF
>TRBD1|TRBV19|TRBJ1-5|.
TGTGCCAGTAGATCAGGGGGGCCCAATCAGCCCCAGCATTTT
CASRSGGPNQPQHF
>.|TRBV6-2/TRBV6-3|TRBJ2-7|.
TGTGCCAGCAGCCAGACACTAGGGCCCTACGAGCAGTACTTC
CASSQTLGPYEQYF
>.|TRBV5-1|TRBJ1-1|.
TGCGCCAGCAGCTTGGCCACAGGCCGGACTGAAGCTTTCTTT
CASSLATGRTEAFF
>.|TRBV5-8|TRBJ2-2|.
TGTGCCAGCAGCTCATACCAGGGAATTTCTACCGGGGAGCTGTTTTTT
CASSSYQGISTGELFF
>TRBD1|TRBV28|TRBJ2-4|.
TGTGCCAGCAGTTCTCTCAACAGGGGAAACATTCAGTACTTC
CASSSLNRGNIQYF